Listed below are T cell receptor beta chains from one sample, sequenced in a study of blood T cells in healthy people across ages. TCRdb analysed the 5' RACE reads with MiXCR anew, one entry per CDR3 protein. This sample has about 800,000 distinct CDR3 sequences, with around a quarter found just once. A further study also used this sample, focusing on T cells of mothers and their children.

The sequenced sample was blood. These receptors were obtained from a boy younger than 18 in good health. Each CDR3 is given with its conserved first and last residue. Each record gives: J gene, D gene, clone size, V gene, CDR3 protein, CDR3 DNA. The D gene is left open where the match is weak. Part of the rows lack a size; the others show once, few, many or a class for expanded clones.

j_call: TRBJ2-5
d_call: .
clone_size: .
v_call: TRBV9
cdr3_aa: CASSVASRGQETQYF
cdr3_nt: TGTGCCAGCAGCGTAGCCTCCCGCGGCCAAGAGACCCAGTACTTC

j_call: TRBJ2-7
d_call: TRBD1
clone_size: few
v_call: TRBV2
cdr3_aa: CASRDRVGYEQYF
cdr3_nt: TGTGCCAGCAGAGACAGGGTTGGGTACGAGCAGTACTTC

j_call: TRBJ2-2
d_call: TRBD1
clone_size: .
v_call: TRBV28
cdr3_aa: CASSIGTAGNTGELFF
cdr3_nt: TGTGCCAGCAGTATCGGGACAGCAGGGAACACCGGGGAGCTGTTTTTT

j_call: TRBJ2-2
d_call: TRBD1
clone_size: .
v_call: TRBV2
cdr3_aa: CASRGTGYFTGELFF
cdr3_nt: TGTGCCAGCAGGGGGACAGGTTATTTCACCGGGGAGCTGTTTTTT

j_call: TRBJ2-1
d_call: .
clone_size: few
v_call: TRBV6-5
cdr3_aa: CASSYPAGTTNEQFF
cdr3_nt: TGTGCCAGCAGTTATCCCGCGGGGACAACGAATGAGCAGTTCTTC

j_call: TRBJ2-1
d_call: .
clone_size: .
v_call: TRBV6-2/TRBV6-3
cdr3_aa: CASSYAYEQFF
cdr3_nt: TGTGCCAGCAGTTACGCGTATGAGCAGTTCTTC

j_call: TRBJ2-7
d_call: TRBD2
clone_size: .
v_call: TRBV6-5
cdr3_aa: CASSYGEGIGYEQYF
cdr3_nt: TGTGCCAGCAGTTACGGGGAGGGGATTGGCTACGAGCAGTACTTC

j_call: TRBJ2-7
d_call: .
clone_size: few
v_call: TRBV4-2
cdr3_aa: CASSRSGEAYEQYF
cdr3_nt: TGTGCCAGCAGCCGGTCCGGAGAGGCCTACGAGCAGTACTTC

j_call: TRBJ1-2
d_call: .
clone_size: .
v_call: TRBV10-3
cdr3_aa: CAATEDPVSYGYTF
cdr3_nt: TGTGCCGCCACTGAGGATCCCGTGAGCTATGGCTACACCTTC

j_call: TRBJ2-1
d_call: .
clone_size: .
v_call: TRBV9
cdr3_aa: CASSVSGTANEQFF
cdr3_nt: TGTGCCAGCAGCGTGAGCGGGACAGCCAATGAGCAGTTCTTC

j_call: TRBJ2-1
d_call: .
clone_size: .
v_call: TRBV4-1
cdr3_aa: CASSQVFGGIGHEQFF
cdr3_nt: TGCGCCAGCAGCCAAGTTTTTGGGGGGATTGGACATGAGCAGTTCTTC

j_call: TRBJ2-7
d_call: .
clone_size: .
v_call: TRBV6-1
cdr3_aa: CASRDATDSYEQYF
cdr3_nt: TGTGCCAGCAGGGACGCTACCGACTCCTACGAGCAGTACTTC

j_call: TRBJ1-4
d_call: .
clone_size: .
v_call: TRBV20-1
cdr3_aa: CSARVGDDNEKLFF
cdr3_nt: TGCAGTGCTAGAGTGGGAGACGATAATGAAAAACTGTTTTTT

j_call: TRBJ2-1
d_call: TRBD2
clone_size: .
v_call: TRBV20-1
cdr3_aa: CSAPRGGFHNEQFF
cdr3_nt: TGCAGTGCTCCTCGGGGGGGCTTCCACAATGAGCAGTTCTTC

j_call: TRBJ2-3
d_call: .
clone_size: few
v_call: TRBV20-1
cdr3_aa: CSAVRYRGGRTDTQYF
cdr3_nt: TGCAGTGCTGTGAGATACAGGGGGGGAAGAACAGATACGCAGTATTTT

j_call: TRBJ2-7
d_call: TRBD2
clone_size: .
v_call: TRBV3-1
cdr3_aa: CASSQALAGPYEQYF
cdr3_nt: TGTGCCAGCAGCCAAGCACTAGCGGGGCCCTACGAGCAGTACTTC

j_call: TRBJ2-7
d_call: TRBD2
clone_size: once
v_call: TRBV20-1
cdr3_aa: CSASGTSGGIYEQYF
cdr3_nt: TGCAGTGCTTCCGGGACTAGCGGGGGGATTTACGAGCAGTACTTC

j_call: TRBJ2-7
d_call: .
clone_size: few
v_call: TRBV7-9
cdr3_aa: CASSHRDPSYSYEQYF
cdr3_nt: TGTGCCAGCAGCCACCGGGACCCATCCTACTCCTACGAGCAGTACTTC

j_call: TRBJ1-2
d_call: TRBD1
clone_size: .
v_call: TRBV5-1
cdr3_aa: CASSNRQGGYTF
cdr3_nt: TGCGCCAGCAGCAACCGACAGGGCGGCTACACCTTC

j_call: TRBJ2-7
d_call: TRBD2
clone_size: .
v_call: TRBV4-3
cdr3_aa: CASSQEAGGFYEQYF
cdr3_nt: TGCGCCAGCAGCCAGGAAGCGGGAGGGTTCTACGAGCAGTACTTC

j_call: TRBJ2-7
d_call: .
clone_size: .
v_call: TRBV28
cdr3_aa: CASSLSLKLYEQYF
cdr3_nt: TGTGCCAGCAGTTTAAGCCTCAAACTCTACGAGCAGTACTTC

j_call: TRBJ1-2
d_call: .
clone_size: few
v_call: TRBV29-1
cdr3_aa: CSVAAGVDGYTF
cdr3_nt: TGCAGCGTTGCCGCAGGGGTGGATGGCTACACCTTC

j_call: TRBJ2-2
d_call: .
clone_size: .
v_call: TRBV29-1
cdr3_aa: CSVVWDTGELFF
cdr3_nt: TGCAGCGTTGTATGGGACACCGGGGAGCTGTTTTTT

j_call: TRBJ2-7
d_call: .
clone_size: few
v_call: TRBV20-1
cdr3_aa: CSARPTGLGSYEQYF
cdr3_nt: TGCAGTGCTAGGCCAACAGGGTTAGGATCCTACGAGCAGTACTTC

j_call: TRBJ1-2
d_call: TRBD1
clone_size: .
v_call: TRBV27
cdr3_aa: CASSLATGGAWGYTF
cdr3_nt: TGTGCCAGCAGTTTAGCAACAGGGGGGGCCTGGGGCTACACCTTC

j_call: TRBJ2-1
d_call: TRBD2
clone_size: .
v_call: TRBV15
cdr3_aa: CATSGRTSMYNEQFF
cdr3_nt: TGTGCCACCAGCGGCCGGACTAGCATGTACAATGAGCAGTTCTTC

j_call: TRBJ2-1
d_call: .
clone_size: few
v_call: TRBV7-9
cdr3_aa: CASSLWQGNWFNEQFF
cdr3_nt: TGTGCCAGCAGCTTATGGCAGGGTAACTGGTTCAATGAGCAGTTCTTC

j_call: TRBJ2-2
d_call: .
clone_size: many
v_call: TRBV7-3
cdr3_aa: CASSLDSNTGELFF
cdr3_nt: TGTGCCAGCAGCCTCGACAGCAACACCGGGGAGCTGTTTTTT

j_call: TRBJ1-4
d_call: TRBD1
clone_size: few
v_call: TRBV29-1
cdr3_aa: CSVFQGAGEKLFF
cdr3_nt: TGCAGCGTTTTCCAGGGGGCGGGAGAAAAACTGTTTTTT

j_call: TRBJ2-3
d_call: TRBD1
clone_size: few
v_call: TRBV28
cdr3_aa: CASSLLSETGGRDTQYF
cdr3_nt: TGTGCCAGCAGTTTATTATCAGAAACAGGGGGCCGGGATACGCAGTATTTT

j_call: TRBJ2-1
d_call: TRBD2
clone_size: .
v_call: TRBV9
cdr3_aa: CASSGGLAAYNEQFF
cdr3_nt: TGTGCCAGCAGCGGGGGACTAGCGGCCTACAATGAGCAGTTCTTC

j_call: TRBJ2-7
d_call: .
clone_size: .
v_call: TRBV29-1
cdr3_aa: CSVEPGRGSEQYF
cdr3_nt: TGCAGCGTTGAACCCGGGAGAGGGTCCGAGCAGTACTTC

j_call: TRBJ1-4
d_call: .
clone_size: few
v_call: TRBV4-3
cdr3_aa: CASSHPLEAKLFF
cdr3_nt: TGCGCCAGCAGCCACCCCCTCGAGGCAAAACTGTTTTTT

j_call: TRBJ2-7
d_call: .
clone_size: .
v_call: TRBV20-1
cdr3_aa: CSATMAGEQYF
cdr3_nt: TGCAGTGCTACTATGGCAGGCGAGCAGTACTTC

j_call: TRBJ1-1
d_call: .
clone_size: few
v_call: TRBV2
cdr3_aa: CASSVTGEAFF
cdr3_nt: TGTGCCAGCAGTGTCACAGGTGAAGCTTTCTTT

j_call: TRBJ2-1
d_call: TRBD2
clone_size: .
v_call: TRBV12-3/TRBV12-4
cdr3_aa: CASIPGLAGGNEQFF
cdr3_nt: TGTGCCAGCATCCCGGGACTAGCAGGAGGCAATGAGCAGTTCTTC

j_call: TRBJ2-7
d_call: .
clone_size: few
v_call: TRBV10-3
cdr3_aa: CAISETEQGGEQYF
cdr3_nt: TGTGCCATCAGTGAGACTGAACAGGGTGGCGAGCAGTACTTC